This TCR beta chain was found in a study of blood T cell repertoires in COVID-19. About the study: Both acute and convalescent COVID-19 samples were obtained from the United States, Italy and Spain. The cDNA or gDNA used as material had been derived from T cells, B-cell-depleted T cells, or PBMCs.

CDR1 and CDR2 (germline): LNHDA, SQIVND (reference sequence). With 5 bases clipped from V and 8 bases from J, the junction kept 9 bases outside the gene matches. This CDR3 is 15 amino acids long. Original processing methods: Amplification with reference gene primers provided the estimates of nucleated cell counts. Using immunoSEQ multiplex PCR, the repertoire was profiled, and TCRdb retains in-frame clones only, with some absent. That table furnishes V, J and clone size, whereas the DNA furnished D and trimming. This table holds over 70,000 clones, approximately 90% found once. Patients at the Seattle site were enrolled during active infection and followed longitudinally.

Sequencing was performed on peripheral blood. The clonotype originates from a man aged 50 to 59 with COVID-19, enrolled during active disease. The V call is TRBV19, the J call TRBJ1-2; 12 bases match TRBD1. Here the CDR3 reads CASSPLGTGGEGYTF. Here the CDR3 DNA reads TGTGCCAGTAGTCCCTTGGGGACAGGGGGCGAAGGCTACACCTTC.